The 17 T cell receptor beta chains listed next were all sequenced from one sample in a study of blood T cells in healthy people across ages. Together with a sample-barcoded 5' primer, a J-beta primer mix was included in a second PCR lasting about 6 to 12 cycles. MiXCR, run by TCRdb on the 5' RACE reads, gives a single entry per CDR3 protein. The table shows about 1.5 million distinct CDR3 sequences, with approximately 42% occurring only once. Sequenced input: blood. These receptor sequences come from a woman between 18 and 29 years old in good health.

V gene TRBV12-3 or TRBV12-4 combines with J gene TRBJ2-7; D is unclear. Trimming cost V 6 bases and J 6 bases, with 15 bases left between them. The CDR3 length is 13 residues. CDR3 region: CASRPTSFSEQYF. The CDR3 nucleotides read TGTGCCAGCAGACCTACCTCTTTTTCCGAGCAGTACTTC.

About this clonotype: At one of its ends the junction is not consistent with the germline gene, which may arise from a read error. J is TRBJ1-1 and V is TRBV7-7; 8 nucleotides line up with TRBD1. Germline V gives CDR1 SSHAT, CDR2 FNYEAQ (reference sequence). There are 15 residues in the CDR3. CDR3 coding DNA: TGTGCTAGCAGCCCGTGGACAGGGCGGGTCACTGAAGCTTTCTTT. Translated, it gives CASSPWTGRVTEAFF.

The chain links TRBV2 to TRBJ1-1; no clear D. Germline CDR1 is SNHLY and CDR2 is FYNNEI. Trimming pared 3 bases from V and 7 bases from J, leaving 12 bases between. The CDR3 is 13 amino acids. CDR3 nucleotides: TGTGCCAGCAGTGAGGAGGGATGGATTGAAGCTTTCTTT. Amino acids: CASSEEGWIEAFF.

The chain carries TRBV20-1 and TRBJ2-6, with TRBD1 matching 9 bases. Germline V gene sequence: CDR1 DFQATT, CDR2 SNEGSKA (reference sequence). This CDR3 has 17 residues. The J segment lost 0 bases and the V segment lost 6 bases, leaving 9 bases of the junction unmatched. This CDR3 reads CSARPGQGNSGANVLTF. The CDR3 coding sequence is TGCAGTGCCCGCCCGGGACAGGGAAACTCTGGGGCCAACGTCCTGACTTTC.

Note on this clonotype: This may come from a read error, since a much larger clone is one base off. The J gene is TRBJ2-1, the V gene TRBV4-1, with 10 bases that match TRBD2. V lost 0 bases, J lost 10 bases, and 9 bases stayed unmatched. This CDR3 is 16 amino acids long. Germline V gene sequence: CDR1 MGHRA, CDR2 YSYEKL. In nucleotides, the CDR3 is TGCGCCAGCAGCCAAGAGGAGCTAGCGGGGGCCTACGAGCAGTTCTTC. Amino acids: CASSQEELAGAYEQFF.

The DNA for the CDR3 is TGTGCCAGCAGCCTAAGGACGTTGGGCACTGAAGCTTTCTTT. It yields the protein CASSLRTLGTEAFF. The chain recombines TRBV9 with TRBJ1-1; D gene ambiguous. The germline CDR1 and CDR2 sequences are SGDLS and YYNGEE. The CDR3 has 14 residues. The V end was cut by 4 bases, the J end by 4 bases, with 14 bases between.

V usage is TRBV24-1 and J usage is TRBJ2-7; 10 bases align to TRBD2. CDR1 KGHDR and CDR2 SFDVKD come from the germline V gene. The CDR3 is 15 amino acids. The V and J ends lost 4 bases and 4 bases, in that order; junction bases with no gene match: 6. CDR3 amino acids: CATSDSSGSGYEQYF. The CDR3 DNA follows: TGTGCCACCAGTGACTCTAGCGGGAGCGGGTACGAGCAGTACTTC.

This clonotype came up a few times. J is TRBJ1-1 and V is TRBV7-9, with 9 bases lining up with TRBD1. Germline assignment: CDR1 SEHNR and CDR2 FQNEAQ (reference sequence). V trimming: 5 bases; J trimming: 7 bases; junction bases outside the gene matches: 8. The length of the CDR3 is 14 residues. The CDR3 DNA reads as TGTGCCAGCAGCCCCGACAGGGGGACGGTTGAAGCTTTCTTT. Its protein product is CASSPDRGTVEAFF.

A few counts support this clonotype. The chain is built from TRBV11-2 and TRBJ2-5; D is undetermined. This CDR3 region has 14 residues. Trimming stripped 0 bases from V and 3 bases from J, with 8 bases between. Germline-derived CDR1 and CDR2 are SGHAT and FQNNGV. The CDR3: CASSLELAKETQYF. CDR3 nucleotides: TGTGCCAGCAGCTTAGAGTTGGCAAAAGAGACCCAGTACTTC. The full variable domain, with the rest looked up from reference TRBV11-2 and TRBJ2-5, is EAGVAQSPRYKIIEKRQSVAFWCNPISGHATLYWYQQILGQGPKLLIQFQNNGVVDDSQLPKDRFSAERLKGVDSTLKIQPAKLEDSAVYLCASSLELAKETQYFGPGTRLLVL.

This clonotype has only a few counts. The chain joins TRBV7-2 to TRBJ2-7; D ambiguous. The length of the CDR3 is 15 residues. The germline V gene encodes CDR1 SGHTA and CDR2 FQGNSA. Trimming cost V 2 bases and J 3 bases, with 14 bases left between them. The CDR3 bases are TGTGCCAGCAGCTTATCAGTATATCAGGACTACGAGCAGTACTTC. It is translated as CASSLSVYQDYEQYF.

The table lists this clonotype with a few counts. The chain uses TRBV27 and TRBJ2-1, with 8 bases aligning to TRBD1. There are 15 residues in the CDR3. V gave up 3 bases and J gave up 5 bases; unmatched junction bases: 6. Germline loops: CDR1 MNHEY, CDR2 SMNVEV (reference sequence). The CDR3 sequence: CASSLGTGGDNEQFF. The CDR3 DNA reads as TGTGCCAGCAGTTTGGGTACAGGGGGAGACAATGAGCAGTTCTTC.

This chain links TRBV7-8 with TRBJ2-4, with D maybe TRBD1 (6 bases). The J call may be mistaken, given a closer DNA end match to TRBJ2-5. The germline V gene encodes CDR1 SGHVS and CDR2 FQNEAQ. This CDR3 is built from 13 residues. In DNA form, the CDR3 reads TGTGCCAGCAGCATCCGACAGGTTGAGACCCAGTACTTC. Its translation is CASSIRQVETQYF.

This clonotype was seen ten or more times. The V and J genes are TRBV4-1 and TRBJ2-3; D might be TRBD2 (6 bases). V lost 1 base and J lost 4, with 12 bases in between. Per germline, CDR1 MGHRA and CDR2 YSYEKL. The CDR3 is made up of 15 amino acids. CDR3 sequence reads: CASSQAGVEADTQYF. DNA of the CDR3: TGCGCCAGCAGCCAAGCGGGAGTTGAGGCAGATACGCAGTATTTT.

V and J are TRBV7-2 and TRBJ1-1; D uncertain. The CDR3 extends over 15 amino acids. V was trimmed by 0 bases and J by 5 bases, leaving 13 bases between them. Germline V gene data show CDR1 as SGHTA and CDR2 as FQGNSA. Here the CDR3 DNA reads TGTGCCAGCAGCTTAGCGGTTGCAGGAGGGACTGAAGCTTTCTTT. This gives the protein CASSLAVAGGTEAFF. The whole variable domain, filled in from reference TRBV7-2 and TRBJ1-1, reads GAGVSQSPSNKVTEKGKDVELRCDPISGHTALYWYRQSLGQGLEFLIYFQGNSAPDKSGLPSDRFSAERTGGSVSTLTIQRTQQEDSAVYLCASSLAVAGGTEAFFGQGTRLTVV.

In DNA, the CDR3 is TGTGCCAGCAGCTGGACGGTGACCTACGAGCAGTACTTC. This encodes CASSWTVTYEQYF. The rearrangement joins TRBV7-2 to TRBJ2-7, with unresolved D. The CDR3 length is 13 residues. V lost 4 bases to trimming and J lost 2 bases, with 9 bases between them. Germline V lookup: CDR1 SGHTA, CDR2 FQGNSA.

This clonotype has only a few counts. V gene TRBV9 combines with J gene TRBJ2-5; 7 bases fit TRBD1. Trimming cost V 0 bases and J 5 bases; bases outside gene matches: 7. The CDR3 has 15 amino acids. Germline V gives CDR1 SGDLS, CDR2 YYNGEE. This CDR3 reads CASSVDGTVGETQYF. For the CDR3, the DNA is TGTGCCAGCAGCGTAGATGGGACAGTAGGGGAGACCCAGTACTTC.

V usage is TRBV9 and J usage is TRBJ1-4; D is uncertain. Germline loops: CDR1 SGDLS, CDR2 YYNGEE. CDR3 length: 13 residues. With 5 bases removed from V and 4 bases from J, the gap between germline ends came to 9 bases. DNA for the CDR3: TGTGCCAGCAGTGGAATAGATAATGAAAAACTGTTTTTT. This sequence encodes CASSGIDNEKLFF.